This T cell receptor (beta chain) was observed in a study of blood T cells in healthy people across ages. Together with a sample-barcoded 5' primer, a J-beta primer mix was included in a second PCR lasting roughly 7 to 11 cycles. TCRdb itself ran the 5' RACE reads through MiXCR, one entry per CDR3 protein. The sample records about 1.8 million distinct CDR3 sequences, 49% being singletons. CDR1 and CDR2 (germline): SNHLY, FYNNEI. This CDR3 spans 14 amino acids. On this clonotype: Compared with germline, one end of the junction differs, possibly owing to a read error.

This sequence was found in a woman aged 35 to 49 in good health. Sequences were obtained from blood. This chain connects TRBV2 to TRBJ2-5; 7 nucleotides match TRBD2. CDR3 sequence: CASSDSGVQETRYF. CDR3 nucleotide sequence: TGTGCCAGCAGTGACAGCGGGGTCCAAGAGACCCGGTACTTC.